This T cell receptor beta chain appears in the sequencing data of a study of STAT5B mutations in CD4+ large granular lymphocyte leukemia. Germline CDR1 is MNHEY and CDR2 is SVGAGI. The CDR3 runs to 14 residues. The ends were cut back, 6 bases at V and 2 bases at J, with 10 bases in the middle. Generated by immunoSEQ multiplex PCR, the TCRdb table keeps only in-frame clones and is missing some. This sample has about 20,000 clones, with roughly 87% found just once. The source is a human donor in good health. Sample: CD4+ T cells from blood buffy coats. The chain carries TRBV6-5 and TRBJ2-2; a weak D match, TRBD1 (6 bases). CDR3 protein: CASRKDRNTGELFF. DNA for the CDR3: TGTGCCAGCAGAAAGGACAGAAACACCGGGGAGCTGTTTTTT.